The 20 T cell receptor beta chains in this list originate from one sample, sequenced in a study of shared clonotypes between healthy human individuals. Clones were sequenced by immunoSEQ multiplex PCR, and TCRdb holds only the in-frame ones, with some missing. The data show 980,000 or so clones, 76% seen once. Material: memory CD4+ T cells sorted from blood. Subset here: CD45RA-negative fraction. Receptors were obtained from a man between 18 and 29 years old in good health.

The V gene is TRBV18, the J gene TRBJ2-7; tentatively, D is TRBD1 (5 bases). CDR3 length: 13 amino acids. V was shortened by 3 bases and J by 5 bases, with 11 bases between the two germline ends. CDR1 and CDR2 (germline): KGHSH, LQKENI. CDR3 DNA sequence: TGTGCCAGCTCACCTGTCAGGGATCACGAGCAGTACTTC. It specifies CASSPVRDHEQYF.

This clone was observed a handful of times. Other DNA sequences in this sample translate to the same CDR3. The chain joins TRBV5-5 to TRBJ1-4; D remains unclear. Germline-derived CDR1 and CDR2 are SGHKS and YYEKEE (reference sequence). V lost 4 bases and J lost 2, with 9 bases in between. This CDR3 is 14 amino acids long. DNA of the CDR3: TGTGCCAGCAGCCTAGCGACTACTAATGAAAAACTGTTTTTT. The encoded protein is CASSLATTNEKLFF.

The V and J genes are TRBV28 and TRBJ1-5, with no clear D. V shed 6 bases and J shed 1 base, with 4 bases lying between them. CDR1 MDHEN and CDR2 SYDVKM come from the germline V gene. The length of the CDR3 is 12 residues. CDR3 DNA sequence: TGTGCCAGCAGGGGAAGCAATCAGCCCCAGCATTTT. Protein product: CASRGSNQPQHF.

This chain links TRBV18 with TRBJ2-5; D unclear. Looked up from germline, CDR1 is KGHSH and CDR2 is LQKENI. V lost 3 bases and J lost 5, with 10 bases in between. The CDR3 has 13 residues. The CDR3 DNA reads TGTGCCAGCTCACCTCTTCTCTCGGAGACCCAGTACTTC. Translation gives CASSPLLSETQYF.

The CDR3 reads CASSIPRGGRETQYF. The CDR3 DNA sequence: TGTGCCAGTAGTATCCCCAGAGGGGGCCGAGAGACCCAGTACTTC. This chain connects TRBV19 to TRBJ2-5; the match to TRBD1 covers 7 bases. The CDR3 is 15 amino acids. Looked up from germline, CDR1 is LNHDA and CDR2 is SQIVND (reference sequence). The ends lost 3 bases at V and 4 bases at J; junction bases unmatched: 8.

This clone was seen once. V gene TRBV7-3 combines with J gene TRBJ2-2; D perhaps matches TRBD1 (6 bases). This CDR3 spans 17 amino acids. Germline V gene sequence: CDR1 SGHTA, CDR2 FQGTGA. The V end lost 3 bases, the J end lost 0 bases, and 14 bases lay between the germline ends. The CDR3 region has the DNA TGTGCCAGCAGCTTCGTAGGGGGTCTAACGAACACCGGGGAGCTGTTTTTT. It codes for CASSFVGGLTNTGELFF. The full variable domain, rest sourced from reference TRBV7-3 and TRBJ2-2, is GAGVSQTPSNKVTEKGKYVELRCDPISGHTALYWYRQSLGQGPEFLIYFQGTGAADDSGLPNDRFFAVRPEGSVSTLKIQRTERGDSAVYLCASSFVGGLTNTGELFFGEGSRLTVL.

The V call is TRBV10-3, the J call TRBJ2-2; TRBD2 matches at 7 bases. The V gene end was trimmed by 4 bases and the J gene end by 3 bases; junction bases not matched to a gene: 2. Germline V gene sequence: CDR1 ENHRY, CDR2 SYGVKD. The CDR3 runs 14 residues. CDR3 loop: CAISGAGDTGELFF. CDR3 coding DNA: TGTGCCATCAGTGGTGCGGGGGACACCGGGGAGCTGTTTTTT.

V and J are TRBV7-6 and TRBJ1-2; 7 nucleotides align to TRBD1. The germline CDR1 and CDR2 sequences are SGHVS and FNYEAQ. V shed 7 bases and J 3 bases; nucleotides not matched to a gene: 5. CDR3 length equals 13 residues. The CDR3 bases are TGTGCCAGCACCCTAGGGGGCGACTATGGCTACACCTTC. This sequence encodes CASTLGGDYGYTF. The full variable domain, rest sourced from reference TRBV7-6 and TRBJ1-2, is GAGVSQSPRYKVTKRGQDVALRCDPISGHVSLYWYRQALGQGPEFLTYFNYEAQQDKSGLPNDRFSAERPEGSISTLTIQRTEQRDSAMYRCASTLGGDYGYTFGSGTRLTVV.

This clone was recorded a few times. The chain is built from TRBV30 and TRBJ1-1; no reliable D call. Between the trimmed V and J ends, which lost 2 bases and 6 bases, there was a span of 10 bases. Germline V gene data show CDR1 as GTSNPN and CDR2 as SVGIG (reference sequence). There are 12 residues in the CDR3. The CDR3 coding sequence is TGTGCCTGGAGTCCCGGTCCGTCTGAAGCTTTCTTT. Encoded protein: CAWSPGPSEAFF. Full variable domain (remainder filled in from reference TRBV30 and TRBJ1-1): SQTIHQWPATLVQPVGSPLSLECTVEGTSNPNLYWYRQAAGRGLQLLFYSVGIGQISSEVPQNLSASRPQDRQFILSSKKLLLSDSGFYLCAWSPGPSEAFFGQGTRLTVV.

This clone has a handful of counts. Other DNA sequences in this specimen translate into the identical CDR3. CDR3 nucleotides: TGTGCCTGGAGTGTACTGGAGACCCAGTACTTC. This encodes CAWSVLETQYF. This rearrangement joins TRBV30 to TRBJ2-5; no reliable D call. The V end lost 0 bases, the J end lost 5 bases, and 4 bases lay between the germline ends. CDR3 length: 11 amino acids. Germline CDR1 is GTSNPN and CDR2 is SVGIG (reference sequence).

This chain connects TRBV11-2 to TRBJ2-3; D is undetermined. V was trimmed by 5 bases and J by 0 bases, leaving 18 bases between them. The CDR3 sequence is 17 residues long. Per germline, CDR1 SGHAT and CDR2 FQNNGV. DNA of the CDR3: TGTGCCAGCAGCCTCACGGGCGGCAAATCTAGCACAGATACGCAGTATTTT. It yields the protein CASSLTGGKSSTDTQYF.

The chain recombines TRBV2 with TRBJ2-5; D unclear. Germline V gives CDR1 SNHLY, CDR2 FYNNEI. The CDR3 consists of 13 residues. Trimming took 4 bases from V and 5 from J, leaving 11 bases between them. The CDR3 protein is CASSGRPRETQYF. Written as DNA, the CDR3 is TGTGCCAGCAGTGGACGGCCACGGGAGACCCAGTACTTC.

The chain combines TRBV7-9 with TRBJ2-7, with 8 nucleotides matching TRBD1. V shed 5 bases, J shed 3 bases, and the junction held 6 bases outside the gene matches. The CDR3 runs 14 residues. Germline lookup yields CDR1 SEHNR and CDR2 FQNEAQ (reference sequence). The CDR3 sequence is CASSPRTGHYEQYF. CDR3 DNA sequence: TGTGCCAGCAGCCCCCGGACAGGGCACTACGAGCAGTACTTC.

This chain joins TRBV10-3 and TRBJ1-1, with 7 nucleotides matching TRBD1. This CDR3 is built from 15 residues. Per germline, CDR1 ENHRY and CDR2 SYGVKD. V dropped 4 bases and J dropped 1; count of bases not matched to a gene: 6. CDR3 loop: CAISGGTVPNTEAFF. The CDR3 coding sequence is TGTGCCATCAGTGGGGGGACAGTTCCGAACACTGAAGCTTTCTTT.

This chain joins TRBV18 and TRBJ1-2; a weak D match, TRBD1 (6 bases). The V end was cut by 0 bases, the J end by 7 bases, with 9 bases between. This CDR3 is 13 amino acids long. Germline loops: CDR1 KGHSH, CDR2 LQKENI. The CDR3 sequence is CASSPPDSSGYTF. The CDR3 bases are TGTGCCAGCTCACCACCGGACAGTAGTGGCTACACCTTC.

This clone appeared once. This chain joins TRBV2 and TRBJ1-6; maybe TRBD1 (5 bases). The CDR3 is 15 residues long. Trimming pared 4 bases from V and 6 bases from J, leaving 13 bases between. Germline V lookup: CDR1 SNHLY, CDR2 FYNNEI. CDR3 residues: CASSVSRVINSPLHF. CDR3 nucleotide sequence: TGTGCCAGCAGTGTAAGCAGGGTAATTAATTCACCCCTCCACTTT.

This clone has only a few counts. This sequence joins TRBV19 and TRBJ1-5; a weak D match, TRBD1 (6 bases). Looked up from germline, CDR1 is LNHDA and CDR2 is SQIVND (reference sequence). The V end lost 3 bases, the J end lost 0 bases, and 9 bases lay between the germline ends. The CDR3 has 15 residues. This CDR3 reads CASSIGQFSNQPQHF. The CDR3 nucleotides are TGTGCCAGTAGTATTGGACAGTTTAGCAATCAGCCCCAGCATTTT.

This rearrangement joins TRBV5-6 to TRBJ2-7; D gene uncertain. Per germline, CDR1 SGHDT and CDR2 YYEEEE. V lost 5 bases, J lost 6 bases, and 12 bases lay in between. This CDR3 comprises 12 residues. Written as DNA, the CDR3 is TGTGCCAGCAGGTGGGGTGCTAGCGAGCAGTACTTC. As protein: CASRWGASEQYF.

This sequence joins TRBV7-9 and TRBJ2-2; D is undetermined. Trimming pared 4 bases from V and 6 bases from J, leaving 9 bases between. Germline V lookup: CDR1 SEHNR, CDR2 FQNEAQ (reference sequence). The CDR3 runs to 13 residues. The CDR3 spells CASSSRVAGELFF. CDR3 nucleotide sequence: TGTGCCAGCAGCTCTCGTGTGGCCGGGGAGCTGTTTTTT.

The chain links TRBV6-1 to TRBJ2-3, with 7 bases that match TRBD2. V was clipped by 6 bases and J by 7 bases; unmatched bases: 7. The germline V gene encodes CDR1 MNHNS and CDR2 SASEGT. The CDR3 covers 13 residues. DNA of the CDR3: TGTGCCAGCAGGGCGGCTAGCGGATATACGCAGTATTTT. Its protein is CASRAASGYTQYF.